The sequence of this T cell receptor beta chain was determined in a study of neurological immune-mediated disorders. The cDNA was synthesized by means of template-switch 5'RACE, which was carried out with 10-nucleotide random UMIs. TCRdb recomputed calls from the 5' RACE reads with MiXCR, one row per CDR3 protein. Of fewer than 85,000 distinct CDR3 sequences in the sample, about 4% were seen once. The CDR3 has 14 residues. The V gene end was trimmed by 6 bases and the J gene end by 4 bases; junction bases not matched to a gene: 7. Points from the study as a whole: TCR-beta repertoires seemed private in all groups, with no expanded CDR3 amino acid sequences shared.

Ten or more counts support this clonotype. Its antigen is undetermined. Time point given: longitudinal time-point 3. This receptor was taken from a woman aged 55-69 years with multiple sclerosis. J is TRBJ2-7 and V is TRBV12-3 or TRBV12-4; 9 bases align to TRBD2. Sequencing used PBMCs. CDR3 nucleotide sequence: TGTGCCAGCAGATTTAGCGGGGGCTTTTACGAGCAGTACTTC. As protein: CASRFSGGFYEQYF.